Following are 27 T cell receptor beta chains from one sample sequenced in a study of T cells after yellow fever vaccination. TCRdb re-called the 5' RACE reads through MiXCR, storing one row per CDR3 protein. The repertoire holds over 150,000 distinct CDR3 sequences, around 7% seen once, with approximately 2.4% in the top ten. The sample in question was CD4+ T cells sorted from PBMCs, obtained about 5 days after the first yellow fever vaccination. The receptors originated from a man aged 18 to 30 who received the YFV17D yellow fever vaccine.

This clonotype has a count of ten or more. J is TRBJ2-2 and V is TRBV7-8; 11 bases match TRBD2. Germline CDR1 SGHVS, CDR2 FQNEAQ. V shed 5 bases, J shed 5 bases, and the junction held 7 bases outside the gene matches. CDR3 length equals 16 residues. Here the CDR3 DNA reads TGTGCCAGCAGCGGTAGCGGGGGGGCCGAAACCGGGGAGCTGTTTTTT. Amino acid sequence: CASSGSGGAETGELFF.

In its sample, this clonotype was seen many times. The chain joins TRBV9 to TRBJ2-1, with 8 bases that match TRBD1. Germline CDR1 SGDLS, CDR2 YYNGEE. The CDR3 has 13 amino acids. Losses at the gene ends were 5 bases for V and 7 bases for J; bases not matched to a gene: 5. CDR3 loop: CASSPDRANEQFF. For the CDR3, the DNA is TGTGCCAGCAGTCCGGACAGGGCTAATGAGCAGTTCTTC.

Points on this clonotype: A much larger clone sits a single nucleotide away, making a read error possible. The CDR3 does not end in the conserved phenylalanine or tryptophan, so this is likely a read error. V is TRBV10-3 and J is TRBJ2-5; TRBD1 matches 7 bases. CDR1 and CDR2 (germline): ENHRY, SYGVKD. The CDR3 is 13 amino acids. Unmatched junction bases numbered 3, after V lost 2 bases and J lost 6 bases. The CDR3 DNA is TGTGCCATCAGTGAGGACAGGGATCAGACCCAGTACTAC. Encoded protein: CAISEDRDQTQYY.

In this sample, this clonotype turned up a few times. V usage is TRBV5-4 and J usage is TRBJ1-2; 7 bases are a match to TRBD1. Germline V lookup: CDR1 SGHNT, CDR2 YYREEE (reference sequence). With 4 bases clipped from V and 8 bases from J, the junction kept 17 bases outside the gene matches. The CDR3 covers 16 residues. The CDR3: CASSHHDTQGRKGYTF. In DNA, the CDR3 is TGTGCCAGCAGCCACCACGACACACAGGGGAGAAAAGGCTACACCTTC.

This clonotype has at least ten counts. The rearrangement links TRBV9 to TRBJ2-3; D gene unclear. The CDR3 runs 15 residues. Germline V gene data show CDR1 as SGDLS and CDR2 as YYNGEE. Trimming took off 1 base at V and 0 bases at J, with 9 bases between the two ends. The DNA for the CDR3 is TGTGCCAGCAGCGTATCCACAACTAGCACAGATACGCAGTATTTT. It is translated as CASSVSTTSTDTQYF.

With respect to this clonotype: A much larger clone differs from this one at a single base, so this may be a read error. This chain connects TRBV7-2 to TRBJ2-3; D remains unclear. The V end was cut by 5 bases, the J end by 6 bases, with 15 bases between. This CDR3 is 14 amino acids long. Germline V gene data show CDR1 as SGHTA and CDR2 as FQGNSA. For the CDR3, the DNA is TGTGCCAGCAGCCCTAGGACGACCCAGGATACGCAGTATTTT. This encodes CASSPRTTQDTQYF.

This clonotype was seen at least ten times. The genes are TRBV4-3 and TRBJ1-6; possible D gene TRBD1, 5 bases. V lost 0 bases and J lost 6, with 15 bases in between. Germline CDR1 and CDR2: LGHNA and YSLEER. The CDR3 spans 17 residues. The CDR3 DNA reads as TGCGCCAGCAGCCAAGATTTACTGGCGGGGCCTAATTCACCCCTCCACTTT. Protein sequence: CASSQDLLAGPNSPLHF.

This clonotype was found many times. This chain links TRBV5-1 with TRBJ2-5; perhaps TRBD2 as D (5 bases). This CDR3 is 13 amino acids long. The V end lost 7 bases, the J end lost 3 bases, and 13 bases lay between the germline ends. The V gene's germline CDR1 is SGHRS and CDR2 YFSETQ. CDR3 in amino acids: CASSRRDKETQYF. In nucleotides, the CDR3 is TGCGCCAGCTCTCGCCGGGATAAAGAGACCCAGTACTTC.

The count of this clonotype is one. A read error may account for a junction end that differs from germline. The chain carries TRBV4-1 and TRBJ2-3, with 8 positions matching TRBD1. The CDR3 is 15 amino acids. Germline CDR1 is MGHRA and CDR2 is YSYEKL. CDR3 in DNA: TGCGCCAGCAGCCACCCAGGGGGCGGCACGGATACGCAGTATTTT. Translating it yields CASSHPGGGTDTQYF.

This clonotype was seen at least ten times. The chain has TRBV3-1 and TRBJ2-5; possible D gene TRBD2, 7 bases. Germline lookup yields CDR1 LGHDT and CDR2 YNNKEL (reference sequence). The V end lost 6 bases, the J end lost 5 bases, and 22 bases lay between the germline ends. The CDR3 consists of 16 residues. The CDR3 spells CASSLKMSRGRETQYF. The CDR3 DNA is TGTGCCAGCAGTCTCAAGATGTCGCGGGGGCGGGAGACCCAGTACTTC.

This chain joins TRBV6-1 and TRBJ1-1; D ambiguous. The germline V gene has CDR1 MNHNS and CDR2 SASEGT. V lost 3 bases, J lost 3 bases, and 11 bases lay in between. The CDR3 extends over 14 amino acids. In DNA, the CDR3 is TGTGCCAGCAGTGACGCGAGGAGATACACTGAAGCTTTCTTT. Translation: CASSDARRYTEAFF.

This clonotype was picked up many times. The genes are TRBV7-8 and TRBJ2-7; a weak D match, TRBD1 (6 bases). Germline V CDR1 and CDR2: SGHVS, FQNEAQ. CDR3 length equals 13 residues. Trimming took off 5 bases at V and 2 bases at J, with 10 bases between the two ends. Written as DNA, the CDR3 is TGTGCCAGCAGCACAGGGACCCCCTACGAGCAGTACTTC. This translates into CASSTGTPYEQYF.

This clonotype occurred many times. The chain employs TRBV7-2 and TRBJ2-3; D remains unclear. Trimming left V 5 bases short and J 3 bases short, with 15 bases between. CDR1 SGHTA and CDR2 FQGNSA come from the germline V gene. The length of the CDR3 is 15 residues. This chain's CDR3 is CASSGRRKQTDTQYF. The DNA for the CDR3 is TGTGCCAGCAGCGGACGGCGCAAGCAGACAGATACGCAGTATTTT.

In its sample, this clonotype was seen a few times. The chain recombines TRBV24-1 with TRBJ2-3, with D possibly being TRBD1 (8 bases). In germline, CDR1 is KGHDR, CDR2 SFDVKD. The CDR3 covers 16 residues. Trimming pared 3 bases from V and 4 bases from J, leaving 16 bases between. The CDR3 sequence is CATSDRHRGGPDTQYF. In DNA, the CDR3 is TGTGCCACCAGTGATCGTCACAGGGGGGGGCCAGATACGCAGTATTTT.

Notes on this clonotype: At one of its ends the junction is not consistent with the germline gene, which may arise from a read error. The V and J genes are TRBV5-1 and TRBJ2-3; D gene ambiguous. Germline V CDR1 and CDR2: SGHRS, YFSETQ. CDR3 size: 17 residues. DNA for the CDR3: TGCGCCAGCAGGTTGGCCCCCCGCATGAACGTGGCAGATACGCAGTATTTT. Its translation: CASRLAPRMNVADTQYF.

This clonotype was seen many times. This chain joins TRBV3-1 and TRBJ2-1, with TRBD2 as a possible D gene (5 bases). Per the germline V gene, CDR1 is LGHDT and CDR2 is YNNKEL (reference sequence). CDR3 length: 15 residues. V lost 2 bases and J 5 bases, leaving 13 bases between the germline ends. The CDR3: CASSQNPGSNNEQFF. The CDR3, as DNA: TGTGCCAGCAGCCAAAATCCGGGGTCTAACAATGAGCAGTTCTTC.

This clonotype came up many times. The DNA for the CDR3 is TGTGCCAGCAGAACTGACAGGGTGAACACCGGGGAGCTGTTTTTT. Translation: CASRTDRVNTGELFF. J is TRBJ2-2 and V is TRBV12-3 or TRBV12-4; 7 nucleotides line up with TRBD1. The CDR3 is made up of 15 amino acids. The V segment lost 6 bases and the J segment 1 base; nucleotides outside the gene matches: 5.

This clonotype was observed a few times. The chain joins TRBV12-3 or TRBV12-4 to TRBJ2-3; 10 nucleotides align to TRBD1. The CDR3 has 14 amino acids. The junction had 7 bases not matched to a gene; V was cut back by 7 bases and J by 6 bases. The CDR3 coding sequence is TGTGCCAGCATCCTGACAGGGGGCCGGGATACGCAGTATTTT. Its translation: CASILTGGRDTQYF.

About this clonotype: A much larger clone differs from this one at a single base, so this may be a read error. DNA for the CDR3: TGCGCCATCAGCCAAGTCTTAGGGGAGCAGTACTTC. Its protein product is CAISQVLGEQYF. The chain has TRBV4-1 and TRBJ2-7; no reliable D call. This CDR3 is 12 amino acids long. From germline, CDR1 is MGHRA and CDR2 YSYEKL.

This clonotype was seen many times. The junction and the germline gene differ at one end; a read error may be behind it. The CDR3 is CACSVPRSGGADEQFF. In nucleotides, the CDR3 is TGTGCCTGCAGCGTCCCGAGGAGCGGGGGGGCGGATGAGCAGTTCTTC. The genes are TRBV7-9 and TRBJ2-1; 10 nucleotides agree with TRBD2. The germline CDR1 and CDR2 sequences are SEHNR and FQNEAQ (reference sequence). CDR3 length: 16 residues.

Ten or more counts support this clonotype. The chain recombines TRBV20-1 with TRBJ1-3; 7 bases map to TRBD1. The trim removed 6 bases at V and 2 bases at J, leaving 4 bases unmatched. Germline V lookup: CDR1 DFQATT, CDR2 SNEGSKA (reference sequence). The CDR3 covers 13 residues. CDR3 DNA: TGCAGTGCCCACACAGGGGCTGGAAACACCATATATTTT. Protein sequence: CSAHTGAGNTIYF.

This clonotype occurred many times. The chain combines TRBV4-3 with TRBJ2-6, with D tentatively TRBD1 (5 bases). The ends were cut back, 4 bases at V and 3 bases at J, with 7 bases in the middle. Germline V lookup: CDR1 LGHNA, CDR2 YSLEER. This CDR3 has 14 residues. CDR3 protein: CASSPGYGANVLTF. CDR3 in DNA: TGCGCCAGCAGCCCAGGGTATGGGGCCAACGTCCTGACTTTC.

This clonotype was counted at least ten times. The rearrangement joins TRBV24-1 to TRBJ2-3, with 8 bases fitting TRBD1. From germline, CDR1 is KGHDR and CDR2 SFDVKD. Germline trimming cut 3 bases from V and 10 bases from J; bases unmatched to any gene: 8. The CDR3 is 14 residues long. This chain's CDR3 is CATSDRWTGFAQYF. The CDR3 bases are TGTGCCACCAGTGATCGATGGACAGGGTTTGCGCAGTATTTT.

This clonotype turned up a few times. CDR3 amino acids: CASSLYYQPQHF. The CDR3 region has the DNA TGTGCCAGCAGCTTATATTACCAGCCCCAGCATTTT. The J gene is TRBJ1-5, the V gene TRBV7-2; D gene unclear. The germline V gene has CDR1 SGHTA and CDR2 FQGNSA. The CDR3 length is 12 residues. V dropped 2 bases and J dropped 7 bases, with 6 bases sitting between them.

This clonotype was counted only a few times. The chain carries TRBV19 and TRBJ1-2; TRBD1 is a possible D gene (5 bases). The CDR3 has 14 amino acids. In germline, CDR1 is LNHDA, CDR2 SQIVND (reference sequence). V was trimmed by 6 bases and J by 6 bases, leaving 17 bases between them. CDR3 sequence reads: CASRSHGGMDGYTF. As DNA, the CDR3 is TGTGCCAGTAGATCCCACGGGGGGATGGATGGCTACACCTTC. The variable domain in full, completed from reference TRBV19 and TRBJ1-2, reads DGGITQSPKYLFRKEGQNVTLSCEQNLNHDAMYWYRQDPGQGLRLIYYSQIVNDFQKGDIAEGYSVSREKKESFPLTVTSAQKNPTAFYLCASRSHGGMDGYTFGSGTRLTVV.

The CDR3 DNA reads TGTGCCAGCAGAGAACTAGCGGGGGGCGAGAGGGAGCAGTACTTC. Its translation: CASRELAGGEREQYF. The chain combines TRBV4-2 with TRBJ2-7, with 12 bases identical to TRBD2. The CDR3 extends over 15 amino acids. V trimming: 6 bases; J trimming: 7 bases; junction bases outside the gene matches: 10. Germline CDR1 reads LGHNA; CDR2 reads YNFKEQ.

This clonotype was seen ten or more times. The V and J genes are TRBV7-2 and TRBJ2-1; no firm D call. Germline values: CDR1 SGHTA, CDR2 FQGNSA. The CDR3 runs 11 residues. Trimming left V 3 bases short and J 9 bases short, with 6 bases between. In DNA form, the CDR3 reads TGTGCCAGCAGCTTGCCCGGTGAGCAGTTCTTC. It is translated as CASSLPGEQFF.